The clone carrying this T cell receptor (beta chain) came up a few times. This entry belongs to a study of CD8+ T cells in alopecia areata. Treatment specified: oral pan-JAK inhibitor, 5-10 mg twice daily. RNA was isolated and reverse transcribed to cDNA, the sequencing template. Clones were read by immunoSEQ multiplex PCR, and TCRdb kept only the in-frame ones, dropping some. The data show fewer than 200,000 clones, with 58% seen just once and under 20% held by the top ten. This CDR3 is 15 amino acids long. From germline, CDR1 is SEHNR and CDR2 FQNEAQ (reference sequence). V was shortened by 1 base and J by 8 bases, with 14 bases between the two germline ends.

The rearrangement links TRBV7-9 to TRBJ1-4, with D possibly being TRBD1 (6 bases). The material was CD4+ T cells sorted from blood, obtained around week 55, from a patient treated with tofacitinib. The source of this sequence is a human donor with alopecia areata. The CDR3 nucleotides read TGTGCCAGCAGCTTAGGGCTGGGGGCGCGCGAAAAACTGTTTTTT. Translating it yields CASSLGLGAREKLFF.